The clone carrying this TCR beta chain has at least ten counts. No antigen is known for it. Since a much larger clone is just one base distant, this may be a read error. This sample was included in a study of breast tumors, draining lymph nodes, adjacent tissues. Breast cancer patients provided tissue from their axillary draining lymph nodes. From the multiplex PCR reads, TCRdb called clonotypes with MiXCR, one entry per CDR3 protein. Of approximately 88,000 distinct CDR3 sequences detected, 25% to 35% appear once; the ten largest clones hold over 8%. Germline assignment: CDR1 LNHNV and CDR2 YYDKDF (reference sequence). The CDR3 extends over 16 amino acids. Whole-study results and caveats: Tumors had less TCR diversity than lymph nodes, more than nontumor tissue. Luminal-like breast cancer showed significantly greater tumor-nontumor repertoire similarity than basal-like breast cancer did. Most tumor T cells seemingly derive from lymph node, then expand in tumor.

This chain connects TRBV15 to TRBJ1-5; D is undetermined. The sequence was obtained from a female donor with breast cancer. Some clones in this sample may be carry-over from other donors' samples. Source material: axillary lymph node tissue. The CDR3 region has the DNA TGTACCACCAGCGAAGTGACATTTAGTTACAATCAGCCCCAGCATTTT. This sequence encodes CTTSEVTFSYNQPQHF.